The 24 T cell receptor beta chains below all came from one sample that was sequenced in a study of T cells after yellow fever vaccination. TCRdb re-called the 5' RACE reads with MiXCR, one entry per CDR3 protein. The repertoire has some 260,000 distinct CDR3 sequences, around 5.2% of them found once; the top ten carry approximately 3.5%. The specimen was CD4+ T cells sorted from PBMCs, collected on the day of the yellow fever booster vaccination. These receptors all stem from a man younger than 35 who received the YFV17D yellow fever vaccine.

The J gene is TRBJ2-7, the V gene TRBV19, with D possibly matching TRBD2 (7 bases). Trimming pared 8 bases from V and 3 bases from J, leaving 17 bases between. Looked up from germline, CDR1 is LNHDA and CDR2 is SQIVND (reference sequence). There are 14 residues in the CDR3. CDR3 residues: CASDGGPRSYEQYV. The CDR3 nucleotides read TGTGCCAGTGACGGGGGGCCGAGGAGCTACGAGCAGTACGTC.

This clonotype was seen many times. J is TRBJ1-1 and V is TRBV2; TRBD1 might be the D (5 bases). Per germline, CDR1 SNHLY and CDR2 FYNNEI. The CDR3 spans 13 residues. Trimming removed 6 bases from V and 2 bases from J, with 10 bases in between. The CDR3 coding sequence is TGTGCCAGCAGCAAAGGGGTTAACACTGAAGCTTTCTTT. Translated: CASSKGVNTEAFF.

The chain is built from TRBV12-3 or TRBV12-4 and TRBJ2-7, with TRBD1 matching over 9 bases. V was pared by 4 bases and J by 4 bases, with 5 bases of the junction left unmatched. The CDR3 extends over 14 amino acids. The CDR3 sequence is CASSSSGTGYEQYF. In DNA form, the CDR3 reads TGTGCCAGCAGTTCCTCCGGGACAGGGTACGAGCAGTACTTC.

The chain carries TRBV19 and TRBJ2-5; possibly TRBD1 or TRBD2 for D (5 bases each). Trimming left V 5 bases short and J 1 base short, with 11 bases between. The CDR3 runs to 14 residues. The germline V gene encodes CDR1 LNHDA and CDR2 SQIVND (reference sequence). CDR3 region: CASSYKGRQETQYF. DNA for the CDR3: TGTGCCAGTAGTTATAAGGGACGCCAAGAGACCCAGTACTTC.

This clonotype was detected ten times or more. The chain employs TRBV5-1 and TRBJ1-1; the D gene is possibly TRBD1 (5 bases). Per germline, CDR1 SGHRS and CDR2 YFSETQ. The CDR3 sequence is 14 residues long. V was pared by 6 bases and J by 0 bases, with 12 bases between. The DNA for the CDR3 is TGCGCCAGCACCGAGGACAACATGAACACTGAAGCTTTCTTT. Translating it yields CASTEDNMNTEAFF.

This clonotype was seen a few times. V and J are TRBV7-2 and TRBJ2-1, with 11 positions matching TRBD2. Germline-derived CDR1 and CDR2 are SGHTA and FQGNSA. This CDR3 has 17 amino acids. Trimming removed 4 bases from V and 8 bases from J; junction bases left unmatched: 13. The CDR3 protein is CASSSRVLAGGKHEQFF. CDR3 nucleotides: TGTGCCAGCAGCTCACGTGTTCTAGCGGGGGGTAAACATGAGCAGTTCTTC.

The V and J genes are TRBV10-3 and TRBJ1-2, with D unclear. CDR3 length: 13 residues. Trimming cost V 6 bases and J 2 bases, with 10 bases left between them. CDR1 is ENHRY, CDR2 SYGVKD, per germline. The CDR3 DNA reads TGTGCCATCAGAATGACGGCAAACTATGGCTACACCTTC. It translates to CAIRMTANYGYTF.

Ten or more counts support this clonotype. The genes are TRBV5-1 and TRBJ1-6, with TRBD1 identical over 9 bases. This CDR3 has 14 amino acids. Trimming at V came to 4 bases and at J to 7 bases, leaving 3 bases not matched to a gene. Germline loops: CDR1 SGHRS, CDR2 YFSETQ. The CDR3 nucleotides read TGCGCCAGCAGCCGGGACAGGGCAAATTCACCCCTCCACTTT. Protein product: CASSRDRANSPLHF.

This clonotype was recorded a few times. CDR3 protein: CASHKGGRGSYEQYV. CDR3 bases: TGTGCCAGCCACAAAGGGGGACGGGGCTCCTACGAGCAGTACGTC. The chain is built from TRBV28 and TRBJ2-7; possible D gene TRBD1, 6 bases. The V and J ends lost 8 bases and 0 bases respectively, with 17 bases between them. The CDR3 is 15 amino acids. Germline V lookup: CDR1 MDHEN, CDR2 SYDVKM.

This chain joins TRBV4-2 and TRBJ1-2; D gene uncertain. Germline assignment: CDR1 LGHNA and CDR2 YNFKEQ. The CDR3 sequence is 13 residues long. V lost 0 bases to trimming and J lost 8 bases, with 10 bases between them. CDR3 coding DNA: TGTGCCAGCAGCCAAGATGGAGAATTCGGCTACACCTTC. Translated: CASSQDGEFGYTF.

J is TRBJ2-1 and V is TRBV11-2; D uncertain. The V end lost 4 bases, the J end lost 0 bases, and 10 bases lay between the germline ends. The CDR3 consists of 15 residues. Germline CDR1 reads SGHAT; CDR2 reads FQNNGV. The DNA of the CDR3 is TGTGCCAGCAGCTACGGGCCGAGCTCCTACAATGAGCAGTTCTTC. Translated: CASSYGPSSYNEQFF.

This clonotype was recorded a few times. This chain links TRBV6-2 or TRBV6-3 with TRBJ2-6; no clear D. The CDR3 has 14 amino acids. The V end lost 7 bases, the J end lost 4 bases, and 11 bases lay between the germline ends. Germline values: CDR1 MNHEY, CDR2 SVGEGT. CDR3 loop: CASNDGPGANVLTF. CDR3 coding DNA: TGTGCCAGCAACGACGGCCCCGGGGCCAACGTCCTGACTTTC.

This clonotype showed up many times. In DNA, the CDR3 is TGTGCCAGCAGCCGGACCTCTAGCGGGGGGGCAGATACGCAGTATTTT. It codes for CASSRTSSGGADTQYF. The chain carries TRBV7-2 and TRBJ2-3; 12 bases fit TRBD2. Germline lookup yields CDR1 SGHTA and CDR2 FQGNSA. The junction had 7 bases not matched to a gene; V was cut back by 5 bases and J by 4 bases. CDR3 length equals 16 residues. The full variable domain, its missing parts supplied by reference TRBV7-2 and TRBJ2-3, is GAGVSQSPSNKVTEKGKDVELRCDPISGHTALYWYRQSLGQGLEFLIYFQGNSAPDKSGLPSDRFSAERTGGSVSTLTIQRTQQEDSAVYLCASSRTSSGGADTQYFGPGTRLTVL.

The table lists this clonotype with a few counts. The CDR3 sequence: CASSIGSAGGPGEQFF. CDR3 in DNA: TGTGCCAGTAGTATAGGCTCTGCGGGGGGGCCAGGTGAGCAGTTCTTC. This chain connects TRBV19 to TRBJ2-1; TRBD2 agrees at 9 bases. The CDR3 length is 16 residues. With 1 base clipped from V and 9 bases from J, the junction kept 10 bases outside the gene matches. Looked up from germline, CDR1 is LNHDA and CDR2 is SQIVND (reference sequence).

This clonotype was seen a handful of times. This chain uses TRBV6-2 or TRBV6-3 with TRBJ2-7; possible D gene TRBD1, 6 bases. Germline-derived CDR1 and CDR2 are MNHEY and SVGEGT. The CDR3 is 17 amino acids. V was trimmed by 0 bases and J by 3 bases, leaving 18 bases between them. CDR3 amino acids: CASSYSSPTGIGYEQYF. DNA of the CDR3: TGTGCCAGCAGTTACTCATCCCCCACAGGGATAGGCTACGAGCAGTACTTC.

This clonotype was recorded many times. J is TRBJ2-2 and V is TRBV7-9; D unclear. Looked up from germline, CDR1 is SEHNR and CDR2 is FQNEAQ (reference sequence). Trimming stripped 8 bases from V and 7 bases from J, with 8 bases between. CDR3 size: 11 residues. In DNA, the CDR3 is TGTGCCAGCGATAGCATCGGGGAGCTGTTTTTT. Residues: CASDSIGELFF.

This clonotype was seen repeatedly, ten times or more. The chain couples TRBV29-1 to TRBJ1-2; weak D call: TRBD1 (6 bases). V lost 3 bases to trimming and J lost 7 bases, with 12 bases between them. The CDR3 totals 12 residues. CDR1 SQVTM and CDR2 ANQGSEA come from the germline V gene. For the CDR3, the DNA is TGCAGCGTTGAGGGGGCTGGCGGTGGCTACACCTTC. Amino acid sequence: CSVEGAGGGYTF.

This clonotype appeared many times. The chain employs TRBV12-3 or TRBV12-4 and TRBJ2-7; 9 nucleotides align to TRBD1. CDR3 size: 14 residues. With 3 bases clipped from V and 6 bases from J, the junction kept 6 bases outside the gene matches. The chain's CDR3 is CASSFRDRAREQYF. The CDR3, as DNA: TGTGCCAGCAGTTTCCGGGACAGGGCGCGCGAGCAGTACTTC.

In this sample, this clonotype turned up many times. V gene TRBV6-5 combines with J gene TRBJ2-1; D possibly corresponds to TRBD2 (6 bases). V lost 7 bases to trimming and J lost 8 bases, with 15 bases between them. The CDR3 spans 13 residues. Germline lookup yields CDR1 MNHEY and CDR2 SVGAGI. The CDR3: CASTPRGLDEQFF. The DNA for the CDR3 is TGTGCCAGCACCCCGCGGGGCCTCGATGAGCAGTTCTTC.

This clonotype was observed a handful of times. V gene TRBV20-1 combines with J gene TRBJ2-3, with 10 bases that match TRBD2. This CDR3 comprises 19 residues. The germline gives CDR1 DFQATT, CDR2 SNEGSKA (reference sequence). Unmatched junction bases numbered 25, after V lost 6 bases and J lost 7 bases. The CDR3 loop reads CSAPPRGSGGAGFAHTQYF. As DNA, the CDR3 is TGCAGTGCCCCCCCCCGGGGGAGCGGGGGGGCCGGGTTCGCCCATACGCAGTATTTT.

This clonotype has just a few counts. This chain uses TRBV6-1 with TRBJ2-7; D ambiguous. Germline V CDR1 and CDR2: MNHNS, SASEGT. The CDR3 contains 11 residues. Trimming took 3 bases from V and 2 from J, leaving 2 bases between them. The CDR3 nucleotides read TGTGCCAGCAGTGAGACCTACGAGCAGTACGTC. This gives the protein CASSETYEQYV.

A few counts support this clonotype. The chain links TRBV5-8 to TRBJ2-7; D remains ambiguous. Germline loops: CDR1 SGHTS, CDR2 YDEGEE. The CDR3 is 13 amino acids. V was clipped by 4 bases and J by 6 bases, with 14 bases between them. The CDR3 protein is CASSPYAPGEQYF. The CDR3 nucleotides are TGTGCCAGCAGCCCCTACGCACCCGGCGAGCAGTACTTC.

This clonotype showed up just a few times. The CDR3 loop is CAIQVSTDTQYF. The CDR3 DNA reads TGTGCCATCCAGGTTAGCACAGATACGCAGTATTTT. V usage is TRBV27 and J usage is TRBJ2-3; D gene ambiguous. This CDR3 has 12 amino acids. In germline, CDR1 is MNHEY, CDR2 SMNVEV (reference sequence). V lost 10 bases and J lost 0, with 8 bases in between.

This clonotype was seen repeatedly, ten times or more. The gene calls are TRBV20-1 and TRBJ1-5, with D possibly matching TRBD1 (5 bases). The CDR3 sequence is 13 residues long. Germline V gene sequence: CDR1 DFQATT, CDR2 SNEGSKA (reference sequence). Trimming took 3 bases from V and 3 from J, leaving 9 bases between them. For the CDR3, the DNA is TGCAGTGCTAGGGGGGGGAACAATCAGCCCCAGCATTTT. Protein product: CSARGGNNQPQHF.